This T cell receptor beta chain stems from a study of T cells in Graves' hyperthyroidism and ophthalmopathy. No ophthalmopathy progression within 18 months constituted stable Graves' hyperthyroidism. From more than 9.5 ml of fresh peripheral blood, PBMCs were isolated. RNA transcripts were the template for amplifying TCR beta CDR3 regions. Primed by the HTBI set, a first-round RT-PCR was run on the TCR CDR3. TCRdb called the multiplex PCR reads again in MiXCR, with one record for every CDR3 protein. This sample yields roughly 100,000 distinct CDR3 sequences, of which over 50% are seen a single time; around 30% belongs to the top ten. Findings and limits, study-wide: Peripheral blood also featured most of the thyroid clonotypes expanded above 0.001.

Per germline, CDR1 ENHRY and CDR2 SYGVKD. J gave up 3 bases and V 4 bases, and 4 bases lay outside the gene matches. The CDR3 contains 15 residues. For this clonotype: Its antigen is as yet unknown.

The specimen was blood. The TCR was taken from a woman aged 40 to 49 with Graves' hyperthyroidism. The chain recombines TRBV10-3 with TRBJ2-7, with TRBD2 matching over 12 bases. CDR3 region: CAISGELAGGYEQYF. Written as DNA, the CDR3 is TGTGCCATCAGTGGGGAACTAGCGGGAGGCTACGAGCAGTACTTC.